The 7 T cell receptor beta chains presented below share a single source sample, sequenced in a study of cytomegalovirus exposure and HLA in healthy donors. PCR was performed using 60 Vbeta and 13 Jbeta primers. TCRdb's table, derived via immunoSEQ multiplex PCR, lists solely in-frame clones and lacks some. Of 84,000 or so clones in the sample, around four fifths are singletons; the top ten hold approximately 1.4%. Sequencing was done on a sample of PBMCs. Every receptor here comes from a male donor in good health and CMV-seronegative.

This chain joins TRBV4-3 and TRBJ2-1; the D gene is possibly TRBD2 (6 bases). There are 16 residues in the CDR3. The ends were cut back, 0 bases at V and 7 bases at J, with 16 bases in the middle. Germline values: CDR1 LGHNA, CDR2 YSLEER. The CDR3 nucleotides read TGCGCCAGCAGCCAAGATCCTAGCGTAGTAGTGAATGAGCAGTTCTTC. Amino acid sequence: CASSQDPSVVVNEQFF.

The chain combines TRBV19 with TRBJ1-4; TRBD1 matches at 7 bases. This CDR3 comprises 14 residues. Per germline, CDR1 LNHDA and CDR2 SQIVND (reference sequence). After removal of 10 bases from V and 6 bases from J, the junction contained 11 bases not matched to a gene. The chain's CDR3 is CATAPEGAYEKLFF. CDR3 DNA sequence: TGTGCCACCGCCCCCGAGGGGGCCTATGAAAAACTGTTTTTT.

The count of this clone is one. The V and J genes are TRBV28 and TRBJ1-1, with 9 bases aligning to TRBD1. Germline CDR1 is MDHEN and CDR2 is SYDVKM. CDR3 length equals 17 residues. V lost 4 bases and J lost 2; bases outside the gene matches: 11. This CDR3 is CASSSRGQGLFNTEAFF. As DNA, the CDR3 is TGTGCCAGCAGTTCCAGGGGACAGGGCCTATTCAACACTGAAGCTTTCTTT. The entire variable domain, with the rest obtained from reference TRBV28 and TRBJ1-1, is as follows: DVKVTQSSRYLVKRTGEKVFLECVQDMDHENMFWYRQDPGLGLRLIYFSYDVKMKEKGDIPEGYSVSREKKERFSLILESASTNQTSMYLCASSSRGQGLFNTEAFFGQGTRLTVV.

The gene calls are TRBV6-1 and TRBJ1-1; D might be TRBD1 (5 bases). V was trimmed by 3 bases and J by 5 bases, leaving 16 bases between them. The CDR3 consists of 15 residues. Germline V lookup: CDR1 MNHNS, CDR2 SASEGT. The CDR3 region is CASSEETASVTEAFF. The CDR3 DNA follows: TGTGCCAGCAGTGAGGAGACAGCTAGTGTTACTGAAGCTTTCTTT.

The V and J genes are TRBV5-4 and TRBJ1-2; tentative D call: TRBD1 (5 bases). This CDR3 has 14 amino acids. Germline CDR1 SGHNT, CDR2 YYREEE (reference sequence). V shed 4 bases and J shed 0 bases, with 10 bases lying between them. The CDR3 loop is CASSRGEANYGYTF. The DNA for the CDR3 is TGTGCCAGCAGCCGAGGGGAGGCTAACTATGGCTACACCTTC.

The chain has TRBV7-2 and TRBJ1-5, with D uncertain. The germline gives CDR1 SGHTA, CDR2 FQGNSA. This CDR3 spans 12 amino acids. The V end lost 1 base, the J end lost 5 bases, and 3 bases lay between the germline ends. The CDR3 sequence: CASSLVDQPQHF. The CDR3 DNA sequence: TGTGCCAGCAGCTTAGTAGATCAGCCCCAGCATTTT.

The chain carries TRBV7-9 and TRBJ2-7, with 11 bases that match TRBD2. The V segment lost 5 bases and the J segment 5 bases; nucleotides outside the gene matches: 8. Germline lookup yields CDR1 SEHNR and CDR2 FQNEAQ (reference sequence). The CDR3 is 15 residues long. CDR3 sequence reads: CASSPLAGGVNEQYF. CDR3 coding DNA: TGTGCCAGCAGCCCATTAGCGGGAGGGGTCAACGAGCAGTACTTC.